This TCR beta chain stems from a study of T cell repertoires in cytomegalovirus infection. Across the whole study: HLA-C-restricted CMV epitopes, recently identified, and well-studied HLA-B-restricted ones were used by the study. Public TCR beta signatures were indicative of both CMV infection and a matching HLA type.

The CDR3 totals 15 residues. Germline-derived CDR1 and CDR2 are SGHNT and YENEEA. V was cut by 5 bases and J by 0 bases, with 13 bases left in between. About this clonotype: Its antigen is as yet unknown.

Regarding the study as a whole: Accumulated public TCR beta family frequency recognized individuals carrying CMV together with the relevant HLA. Clonotype analysis showed dominance of the ex vivo response by HLA-C-restricted CMV-specific TCR beta clonotypes.

TCRdb reanalysed the reads using MiXCR and keeps one entry per CDR3 protein. The sample yields 100,000 to 150,000 distinct CDR3 sequences, around 32% seen once. The V and J genes are TRBV11-3 and TRBJ2-5; D not certain. The starting material was CD8+ T cells from cultured PBMCs, obtained from culture after CMV antigen stimulation. The sequence was collected from a human donor in good health (CMV status not recorded). Some clones in this sample may be carry-over from other donors' samples. As DNA, the CDR3 is TGTGCCAGCAGCCCCCACGACGGGTACCAAGAGACCCAGTACTTC. Residues: CASSPHDGYQETQYF.